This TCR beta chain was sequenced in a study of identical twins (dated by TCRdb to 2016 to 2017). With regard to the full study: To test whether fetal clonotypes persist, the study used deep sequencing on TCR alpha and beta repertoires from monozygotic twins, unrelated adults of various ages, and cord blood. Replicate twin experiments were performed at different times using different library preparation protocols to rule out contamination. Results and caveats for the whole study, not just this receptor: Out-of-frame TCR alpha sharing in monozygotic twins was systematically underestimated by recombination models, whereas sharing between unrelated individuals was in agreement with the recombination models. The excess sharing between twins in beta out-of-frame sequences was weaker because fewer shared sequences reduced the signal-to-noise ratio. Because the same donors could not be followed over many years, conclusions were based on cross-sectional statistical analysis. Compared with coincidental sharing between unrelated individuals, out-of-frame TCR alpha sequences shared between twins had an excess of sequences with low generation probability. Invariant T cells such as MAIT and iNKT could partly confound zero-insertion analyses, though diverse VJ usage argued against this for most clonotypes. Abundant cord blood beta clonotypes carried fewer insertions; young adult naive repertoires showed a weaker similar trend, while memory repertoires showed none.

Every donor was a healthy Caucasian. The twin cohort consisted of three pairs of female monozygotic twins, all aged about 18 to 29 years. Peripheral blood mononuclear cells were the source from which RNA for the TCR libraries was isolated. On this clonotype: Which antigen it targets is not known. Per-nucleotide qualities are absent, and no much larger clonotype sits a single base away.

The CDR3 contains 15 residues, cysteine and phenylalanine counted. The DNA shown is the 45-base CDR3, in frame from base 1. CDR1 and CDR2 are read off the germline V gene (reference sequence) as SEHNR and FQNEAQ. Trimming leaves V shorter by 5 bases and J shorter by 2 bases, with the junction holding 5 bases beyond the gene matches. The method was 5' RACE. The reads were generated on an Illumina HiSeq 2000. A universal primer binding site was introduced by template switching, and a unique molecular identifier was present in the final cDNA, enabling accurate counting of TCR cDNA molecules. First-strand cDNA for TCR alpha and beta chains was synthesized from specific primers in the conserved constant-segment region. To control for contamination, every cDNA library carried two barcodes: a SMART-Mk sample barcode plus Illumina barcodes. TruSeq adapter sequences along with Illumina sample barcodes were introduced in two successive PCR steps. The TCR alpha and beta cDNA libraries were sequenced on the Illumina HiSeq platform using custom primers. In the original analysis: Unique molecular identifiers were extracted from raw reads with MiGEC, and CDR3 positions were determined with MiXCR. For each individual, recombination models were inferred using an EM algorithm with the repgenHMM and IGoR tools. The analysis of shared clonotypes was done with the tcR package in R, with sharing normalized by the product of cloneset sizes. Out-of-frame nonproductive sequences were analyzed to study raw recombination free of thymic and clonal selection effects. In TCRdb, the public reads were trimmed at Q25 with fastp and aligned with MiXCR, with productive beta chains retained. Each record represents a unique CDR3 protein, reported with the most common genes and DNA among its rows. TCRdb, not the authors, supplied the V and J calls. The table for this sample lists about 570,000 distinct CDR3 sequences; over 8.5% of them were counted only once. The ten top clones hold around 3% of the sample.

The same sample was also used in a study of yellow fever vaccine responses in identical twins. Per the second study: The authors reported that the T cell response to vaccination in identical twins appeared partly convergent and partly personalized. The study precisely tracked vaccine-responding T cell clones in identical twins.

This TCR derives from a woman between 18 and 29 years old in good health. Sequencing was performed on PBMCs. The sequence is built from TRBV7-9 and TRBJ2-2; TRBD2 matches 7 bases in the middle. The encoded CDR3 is CASSPGLINTGELFF. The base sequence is TGTGCCAGCAGCCCGGGACTAATAAACACCGGGGAGCTGTTTTTT.